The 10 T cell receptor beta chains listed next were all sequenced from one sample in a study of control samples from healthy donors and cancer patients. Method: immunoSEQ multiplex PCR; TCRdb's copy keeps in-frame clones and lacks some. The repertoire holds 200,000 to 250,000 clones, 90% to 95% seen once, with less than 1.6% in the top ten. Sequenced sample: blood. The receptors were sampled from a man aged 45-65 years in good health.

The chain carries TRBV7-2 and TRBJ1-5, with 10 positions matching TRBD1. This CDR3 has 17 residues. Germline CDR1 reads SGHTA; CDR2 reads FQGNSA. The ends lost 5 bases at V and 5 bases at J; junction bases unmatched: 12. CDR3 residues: CASSQSLRTGGDQPQHF. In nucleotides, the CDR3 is TGTGCCAGCAGCCAATCACTCCGGACAGGGGGAGATCAGCCCCAGCATTTT.

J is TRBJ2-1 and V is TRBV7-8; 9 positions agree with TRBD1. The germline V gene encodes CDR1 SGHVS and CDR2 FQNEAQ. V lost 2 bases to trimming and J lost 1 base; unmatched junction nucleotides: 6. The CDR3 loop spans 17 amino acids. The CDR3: CASSLLPQGASYNEQFF. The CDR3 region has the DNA TGTGCCAGCAGCTTATTACCACAGGGGGCGTCCTACAATGAGCAGTTCTTC.

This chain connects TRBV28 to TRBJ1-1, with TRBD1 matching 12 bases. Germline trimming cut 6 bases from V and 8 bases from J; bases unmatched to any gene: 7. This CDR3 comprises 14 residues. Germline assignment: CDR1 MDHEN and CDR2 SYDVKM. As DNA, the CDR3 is TGTGCCAGCAGCTGGGACAGGGGGCAAGAGGAAGCTTTCTTT. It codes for CASSWDRGQEEAFF.

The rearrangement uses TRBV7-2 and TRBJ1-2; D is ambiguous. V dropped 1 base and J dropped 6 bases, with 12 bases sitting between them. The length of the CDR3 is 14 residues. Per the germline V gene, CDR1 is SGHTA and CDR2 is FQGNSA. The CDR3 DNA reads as TGTGCCAGCAGCTTAGAGCAGGTACTTGATGGCTACACCTTC. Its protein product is CASSLEQVLDGYTF. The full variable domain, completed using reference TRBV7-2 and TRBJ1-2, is GAGVSQSPSNKVTEKGKDVELRCDPISGHTALYWYRQSLGQGLEFLIYFQGNSAPDKSGLPSDRFSAERTGGSVSTLTIQRTQQEDSAVYLCASSLEQVLDGYTFGSGTRLTVV.

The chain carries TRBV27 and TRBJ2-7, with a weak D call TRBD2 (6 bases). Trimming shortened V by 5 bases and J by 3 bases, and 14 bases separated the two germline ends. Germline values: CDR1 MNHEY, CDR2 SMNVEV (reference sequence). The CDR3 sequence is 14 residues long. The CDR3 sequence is CASSLAGRNYEQYF. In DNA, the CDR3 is TGTGCCAGCAGTCTCGCCGGGAGAAACTACGAGCAGTACTTC.

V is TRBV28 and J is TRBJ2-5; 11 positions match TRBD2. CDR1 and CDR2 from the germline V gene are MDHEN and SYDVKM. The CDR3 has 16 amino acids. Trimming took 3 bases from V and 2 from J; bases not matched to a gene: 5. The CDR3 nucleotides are TGTGCCAGCAGTTTCCAACTAGCGGGGGTACAAGAGACCCAGTACTTC. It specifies CASSFQLAGVQETQYF. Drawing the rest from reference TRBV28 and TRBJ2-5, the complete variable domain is DVKVTQSSRYLVKRTGEKVFLECVQDMDHENMFWYRQDPGLGLRLIYFSYDVKMKEKGDIPEGYSVSREKKERFSLILESASTNQTSMYLCASSFQLAGVQETQYFGPGTRLLVL.

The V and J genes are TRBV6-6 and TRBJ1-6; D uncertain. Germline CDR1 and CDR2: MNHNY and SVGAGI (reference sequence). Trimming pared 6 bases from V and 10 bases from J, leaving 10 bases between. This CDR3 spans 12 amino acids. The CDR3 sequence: CASRKGDSPLHF. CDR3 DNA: TGTGCCAGCAGGAAGGGAGACTCACCCCTCCACTTT.

The CDR3 sequence is CASSFATASGNTIYF. The DNA for the CDR3 is TGTGCCAGCTCATTCGCTACAGCCTCTGGAAACACCATATATTTT. The J gene is TRBJ1-3, the V gene TRBV18; D ambiguous. V was trimmed by 5 bases and J by 0 bases, leaving 11 bases between them. The CDR3 is 15 residues long. CDR1 KGHSH and CDR2 LQKENI come from the germline V gene. Full variable domain (outside the CDR3, taken from reference TRBV18 and TRBJ1-3): NAGVMQNPRHLVRRRGQEARLRCSPMKGHSHVYWYRQLPEEGLKFMVYLQKENIIDESGMPKERFSAEFPKEGPSILRIQQVVRGDSAAYFCASSFATASGNTIYFGEGSWLTVV.

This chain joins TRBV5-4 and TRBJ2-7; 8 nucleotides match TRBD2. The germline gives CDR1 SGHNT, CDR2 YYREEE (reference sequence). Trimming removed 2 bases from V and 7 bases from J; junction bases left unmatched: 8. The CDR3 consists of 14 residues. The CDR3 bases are TGTGCCAGCAGCTTAACGGGGGGGCGGAGAGAGCAGTACTTC. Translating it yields CASSLTGGRREQYF.

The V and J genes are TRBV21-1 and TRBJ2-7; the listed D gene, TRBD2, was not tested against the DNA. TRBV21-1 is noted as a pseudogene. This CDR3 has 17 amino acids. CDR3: CASSKARGGGPPYEQYV. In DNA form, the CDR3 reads TGTGCCAGCAGCAAAGCGCGAGGCGGGGGCCCCCCCTACGAGCAGTACGTC.